What follows are 15 T cell receptor beta chains derived from one specimen sequenced in a study of T cells after yellow fever vaccination. TCRdb used MiXCR to reprocess the 5' RACE reads, holding one entry per CDR3 protein. The data contain a few hundred thousand distinct CDR3 sequences, about 3.9% of them singletons. The source was PBMCs, collected 15 days after the yellow fever booster vaccination. All receptors derive from a young man who received the YFV17D yellow fever vaccine.

This rearrangement joins TRBV27 to TRBJ1-1; possibly TRBD1 for D (5 bases). The CDR3 is 13 residues long. CDR1 is MNHEY and CDR2 is SMNVEV in the germline V gene (reference sequence). V lost 6 bases and J 10 bases, leaving 18 bases between the germline ends. CDR3 in amino acids: CASRYTGRQRAFF. The CDR3 DNA is TGTGCCAGCAGGTATACAGGTCGCCAGCGAGCTTTCTTT.

Many counts were recorded for this clonotype. The chain couples TRBV6-5 to TRBJ1-1, with 7 positions matching TRBD1. This CDR3 spans 13 amino acids. Trimming cost V 0 bases and J 8 bases; bases outside gene matches: 3. Germline V lookup: CDR1 MNHEY, CDR2 SVGAGI. In nucleotides, the CDR3 is TGTGCCAGCAGTTACTCGACAGGGAGGGAAGCTTTCTTT. Encoded protein: CASSYSTGREAFF.

This clonotype came up a few times. The J gene is TRBJ1-3, the V gene TRBV19; D gene uncertain. Germline V gene data show CDR1 as LNHDA and CDR2 as SQIVND (reference sequence). Trimming removed 8 bases from V and 2 bases from J, with 13 bases in between. The CDR3 is 14 residues long. The CDR3 DNA is TGTGCCAGTGCCTACGACGGGACTGGAAACACCATATATTTT. It encodes CASAYDGTGNTIYF.

This clonotype showed up many times. This chain joins TRBV28 and TRBJ1-5; weak D call: TRBD1 (5 bases). Germline CDR1 is MDHEN and CDR2 is SYDVKM. This CDR3 has 13 amino acids. V lost 7 bases and J 2 bases, leaving 9 bases between the germline ends. The CDR3 coding sequence is TGTGCCAGCAACAGGTACGGCAATCAGCCCCAGCATTTT. It encodes CASNRYGNQPQHF.

This clonotype came up many times. The chain uses TRBV7-9 and TRBJ2-7; the match to TRBD1 covers 7 bases. The CDR3 consists of 12 residues. V lost 3 bases and J lost 6; bases outside the gene matches: 2. Germline V CDR1 and CDR2: SEHNR, FQNEAQ (reference sequence). This CDR3 reads CASSFTGVEQYF. The CDR3 DNA is TGTGCCAGCAGCTTCACAGGGGTCGAGCAGTACTTC. Variable domain in full (rest from reference TRBV7-9 and TRBJ2-7): DTGVSQNPRHKITKRGQNVTFRCDPISEHNRLYWYRQTLGQGPEFLTYFQNEAQLEKSRLLSDRFSAERPKGSFSTLEIQRTEQGDSAMYLCASSFTGVEQYFGPGTRLTVT.

This clonotype was found many times. The chain joins TRBV11-2 to TRBJ2-7, with a tentative D call TRBD2 (5 bases). Germline values: CDR1 SGHAT, CDR2 FQNNGV. The CDR3 loop spans 15 amino acids. Between the trimmed V and J ends, which lost 5 bases and 2 bases, there was a span of 16 bases. The CDR3 DNA follows: TGTGCCAGCAGCCGCCAGGTCTCGGGGACCTACGAGCAGTACTTC. Protein: CASSRQVSGTYEQYF.

The table lists this clonotype with many counts. The chain links TRBV5-1 to TRBJ2-1; 12 bases map to TRBD2. V shed 4 bases, J shed 6 bases, and the junction held 11 bases outside the gene matches. Per germline, CDR1 SGHRS and CDR2 YFSETQ. The CDR3 runs to 17 residues. CDR3 in DNA: TGCGCCAGCAGCGATACTAGCGGGGGGCCCCGGGCCAATGAGCAGTTCTTC. As protein: CASSDTSGGPRANEQFF.

There are many counts of this clonotype. The rearrangement joins TRBV5-4 to TRBJ1-6; 7 positions agree with TRBD1. This CDR3 has 16 residues. The junction had 11 bases not matched to a gene; V was cut back by 4 bases and J by 7 bases. From germline, CDR1 is SGHNT and CDR2 YYREEE (reference sequence). The DNA of the CDR3 is TGTGCCAGCAGCCCGGGTCCGGGACAGTCAAATTCACCCCTCCACTTT. It is translated as CASSPGPGQSNSPLHF.

Ten or more counts support this clonotype. The chain carries TRBV6-5 and TRBJ2-2; perhaps TRBD2 as D (5 bases). This CDR3 is 13 amino acids long. Germline V gene data show CDR1 as MNHEY and CDR2 as SVGAGI. Trimming shortened V by 6 bases and J by 4 bases, and 9 bases separated the two germline ends. In nucleotides, the CDR3 is TGTGCCAGCAGAGGACTTTTCACCGGGGAGCTGTTTTTT. This sequence encodes CASRGLFTGELFF.

This clonotype was counted at least ten times. The genes are TRBV13 and TRBJ2-5; unclear D gene. CDR1 and CDR2 from the germline V gene are PRHDT and FYEKMQ (reference sequence). V lost 4 bases and J 0 bases, leaving 15 bases between the germline ends. The CDR3 length is 16 residues. In DNA, the CDR3 is TGTGCCAGCAGCTGGACGGGCCAAGACTACCAAGAGACCCAGTACTTC. It is translated as CASSWTGQDYQETQYF.

This clonotype was seen ten or more times. This chain connects TRBV12-3 or TRBV12-4 to TRBJ1-5, with D maybe TRBD1 (5 bases). CDR3 length: 15 residues. Trimming took off 6 bases at V and 2 bases at J, with 14 bases between the two ends. The CDR3 nucleotides are TGTGCCAGCAGGTTGGACACGGCGGGCAATCAGCCCCAGCATTTT. Translating gives CASRLDTAGNQPQHF.

This clonotype appeared many times. The rearrangement links TRBV7-9 to TRBJ1-2; 7 bases fit TRBD1. Losses at the gene ends were 5 bases for V and 3 bases for J; bases not matched to a gene: 15. The germline V gene encodes CDR1 SEHNR and CDR2 FQNEAQ (reference sequence). The CDR3 is made up of 17 amino acids. Here the CDR3 DNA reads TGTGCCAGCAGCGACCTAGGGGACACAGGGGCGTACTATGGCTACACCTTC. Translation: CASSDLGDTGAYYGYTF.

The sample holds many counts of this clonotype. This sequence joins TRBV7-2 and TRBJ2-7, with D unresolved. V was trimmed by 3 bases and J by 8 bases, leaving 23 bases between them. The CDR3 sequence is 16 residues long. The germline V gene encodes CDR1 SGHTA and CDR2 FQGNSA. CDR3 sequence: CASSFPGRRAGYQQYF. DNA of the CDR3: TGTGCCAGCAGCTTTCCGGGCCGACGTGCCGGGTATCAGCAGTACTTC.

This clonotype has ten or more counts. V is TRBV7-3 and J is TRBJ1-2, with TRBD1 identical over 10 bases. V lost 1 base, J lost 4 bases, and 6 bases stayed unmatched. From germline, CDR1 is SGHTA and CDR2 FQGTGA. This CDR3 comprises 16 residues. Here the CDR3 DNA reads TGTGCCAGCAGCTTAAACGGTCGGACAGGGGGCTATGGCTACACCTTC. Translated: CASSLNGRTGGYGYTF.

Ten or more counts support this clonotype. The gene calls are TRBV6-6 and TRBJ2-7; the D is unclear. Germline V gene sequence: CDR1 MNHNY, CDR2 SVGAGI (reference sequence). The CDR3 sequence is 12 residues long. Trimming stripped 4 bases from V and 2 bases from J, with 6 bases between. The CDR3 sequence: CASSSSPYEQYV. The CDR3 DNA follows: TGTGCCAGCAGTTCCAGCCCCTACGAGCAGTACGTC.